Following are 2 T cell receptor beta chains from one sample sequenced in a study of blood T cell repertoires in COVID-19. Data came from immunoSEQ multiplex PCR; TCRdb stores just in-frame clones and leaves some out. The sample consists of under 300,000 clones, roughly 90% of them appearing once. The sample comprised peripheral blood. Receptors originate from a young woman with COVID-19, enrolled during active disease.

The chain couples TRBV6-1 to TRBJ2-3, with 11 bases that match TRBD2. CDR1 is MNHNS, CDR2 SASEGT, per germline. V shed 4 bases, J shed 2 bases, and the junction held 5 bases outside the gene matches. The CDR3 has 16 amino acids. In nucleotides, the CDR3 is TGTGCCAGCAGTGTGACTAGCGGGGCCTCCACAGATACGCAGTATTTT. This codes for CASSVTSGASTDTQYF.

The genes are TRBV2 and TRBJ2-1, with D perhaps TRBD1 (7 bases). This CDR3 region has 15 residues. From germline, CDR1 is SNHLY and CDR2 FYNNEI. The ends were cut back, 2 bases at V and 4 bases at J, with 12 bases in the middle. This CDR3 reads CASSESGGRYNEQFF. The CDR3 DNA follows: TGTGCCAGCAGTGAATCAGGGGGGAGATACAATGAGCAGTTCTTC.